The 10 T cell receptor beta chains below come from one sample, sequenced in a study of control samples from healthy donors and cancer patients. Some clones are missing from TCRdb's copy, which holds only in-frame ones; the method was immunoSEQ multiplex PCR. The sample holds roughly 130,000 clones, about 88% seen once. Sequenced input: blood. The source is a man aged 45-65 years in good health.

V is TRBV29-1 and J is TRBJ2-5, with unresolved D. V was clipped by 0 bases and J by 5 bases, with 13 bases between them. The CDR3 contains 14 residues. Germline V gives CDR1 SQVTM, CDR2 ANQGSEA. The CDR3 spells CSVEDPGLRETQYF. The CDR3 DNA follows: TGCAGCGTTGAAGATCCCGGATTACGGGAGACCCAGTACTTC.

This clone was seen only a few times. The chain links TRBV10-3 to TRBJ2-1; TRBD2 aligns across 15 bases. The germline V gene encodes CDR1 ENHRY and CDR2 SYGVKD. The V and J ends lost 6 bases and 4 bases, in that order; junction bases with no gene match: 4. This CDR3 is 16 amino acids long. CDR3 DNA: TGTGCCATCAGAACCGGGACTAGCGGGGGGTACAATGAGCAGTTCTTC. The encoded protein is CAIRTGTSGGYNEQFF.

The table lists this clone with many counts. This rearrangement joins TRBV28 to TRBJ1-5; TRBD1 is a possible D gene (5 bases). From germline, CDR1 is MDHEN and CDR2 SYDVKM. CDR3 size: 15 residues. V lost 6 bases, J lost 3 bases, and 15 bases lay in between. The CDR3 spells CASRGTQANNQPQHF. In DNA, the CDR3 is TGTGCCAGCAGGGGGACGCAGGCAAACAATCAGCCCCAGCATTTT.

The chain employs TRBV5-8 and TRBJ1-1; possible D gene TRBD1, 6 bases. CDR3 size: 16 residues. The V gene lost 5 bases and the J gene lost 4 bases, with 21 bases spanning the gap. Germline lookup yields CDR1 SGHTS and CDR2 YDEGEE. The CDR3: CASSQGSESRGTEAFF. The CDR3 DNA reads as TGTGCCAGCAGTCAAGGATCAGAGTCCAGGGGCACTGAAGCTTTCTTT.

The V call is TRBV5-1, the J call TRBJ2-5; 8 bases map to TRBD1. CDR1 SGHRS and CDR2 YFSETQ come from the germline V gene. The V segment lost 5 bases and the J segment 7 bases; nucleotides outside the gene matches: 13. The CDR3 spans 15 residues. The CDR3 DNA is TGCGCCAGCAGGACCCGTCCGGGACAGGAAGGGACCCAGTACTTC. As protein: CASRTRPGQEGTQYF.

CDR3 nucleotide sequence: TGTGCCAGCAGCACGGGACTTTATGGCTACACCTTC. This encodes CASSTGLYGYTF. The chain joins TRBV12-3 or TRBV12-4 to TRBJ1-2, with a tentative D call TRBD1 (5 bases). Trimming left V 6 bases short and J 5 bases short, with 10 bases between. This CDR3 region has 12 residues.

The CDR3: CASSIRQGGEQPQHF. The CDR3 DNA follows: TGTGCCAGTAGTATCCGACAGGGGGGTGAACAGCCCCAGCATTTT. This chain links TRBV19 with TRBJ1-5; 9 nucleotides line up with TRBD1. J was trimmed by 7 bases and V by 3 bases; bases with no gene match: 7. CDR1 is LNHDA, CDR2 SQIVND, per germline (reference sequence). The CDR3 is 15 amino acids.

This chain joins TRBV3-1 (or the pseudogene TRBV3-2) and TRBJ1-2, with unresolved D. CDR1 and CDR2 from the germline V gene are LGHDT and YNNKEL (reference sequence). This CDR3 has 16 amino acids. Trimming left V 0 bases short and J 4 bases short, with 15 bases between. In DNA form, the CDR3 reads TGTGCCAGCAGCCAAGATATGGAGGTTCTTGGCTATGGCTACACCTTC. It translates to CASSQDMEVLGYGYTF.

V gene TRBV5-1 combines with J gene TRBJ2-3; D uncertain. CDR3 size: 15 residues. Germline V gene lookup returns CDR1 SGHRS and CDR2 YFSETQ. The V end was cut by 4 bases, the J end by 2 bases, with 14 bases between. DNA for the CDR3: TGCGCCAGCAGCCAAAGGAGCGACCCCACAGATACGCAGTATTTT. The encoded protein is CASSQRSDPTDTQYF. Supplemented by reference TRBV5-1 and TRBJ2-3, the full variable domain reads KAGVTQTPRYLIKTRGQQVTLSCSPISGHRSVSWYQQTPGQGLQFLFEYFSETQRNKGNFPGRFSGRQFSNSRSEMNVSTLELGDSALYLCASSQRSDPTDTQYFGPGTRLTVL.

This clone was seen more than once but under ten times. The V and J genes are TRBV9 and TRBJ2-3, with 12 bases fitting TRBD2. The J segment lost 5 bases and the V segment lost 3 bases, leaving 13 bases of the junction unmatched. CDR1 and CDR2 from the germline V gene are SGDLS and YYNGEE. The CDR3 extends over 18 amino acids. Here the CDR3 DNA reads TGTGCCAGCAGCGCCGCCCTGGCTAGCGGGGGGGCATTAGATACGCAGTATTTT. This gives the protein CASSAALASGGALDTQYF.